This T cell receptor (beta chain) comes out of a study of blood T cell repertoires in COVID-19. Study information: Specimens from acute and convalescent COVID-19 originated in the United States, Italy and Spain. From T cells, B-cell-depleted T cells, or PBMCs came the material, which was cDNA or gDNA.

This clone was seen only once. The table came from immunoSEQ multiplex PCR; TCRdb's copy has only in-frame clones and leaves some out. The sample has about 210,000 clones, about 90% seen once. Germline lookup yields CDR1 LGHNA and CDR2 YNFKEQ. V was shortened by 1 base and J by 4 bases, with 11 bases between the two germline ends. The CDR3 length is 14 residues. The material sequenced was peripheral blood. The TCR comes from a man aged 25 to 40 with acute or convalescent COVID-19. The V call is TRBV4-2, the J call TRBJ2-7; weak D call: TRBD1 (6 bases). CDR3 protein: CASSQGTGRYEQYF. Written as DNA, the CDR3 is TGTGCCAGCAGCCAAGGAACAGGGCGGTACGAGCAGTACTTC.